The 15 T cell receptor beta chains listed next were all sequenced from one sample in a study of cytomegalovirus exposure and HLA in healthy donors. Primers for the PCR totalled 60 Vbeta and 13 Jbeta. The method was immunoSEQ multiplex PCR; TCRdb's version includes in-frame clones alone and lacks a portion of them. The sample lists 130,000 to 150,000 clones; about four fifths were seen once. Sequencing was carried out using PBMCs. All receptors derive from a male donor in good health and CMV-seronegative.

This clone has only one observation. The gene calls are TRBV9 and TRBJ1-6; D unclear. The CDR3 length is 18 residues. The germline V and J ends were trimmed by 0 bases and 3 bases, with 16 bases remaining between them. CDR1 SGDLS and CDR2 YYNGEE come from the germline V gene. The CDR3 DNA sequence: TGTGCCAGCAGCGTAGATACGCCAGGAGGGATCTATAATTCACCCCTCCACTTT. It codes for CASSVDTPGGIYNSPLHF.

This clone has a handful of counts. The chain combines TRBV2 with TRBJ1-6, with 7 bases identical to TRBD1. CDR3 length: 12 residues. Germline CDR1 and CDR2: SNHLY and FYNNEI. V gave up 6 bases and J gave up 8 bases; unmatched junction bases: 1. CDR3 DNA sequence: TGTGCCAGCAGGGGACAGTATTCACCCCTCCACTTT. Its protein is CASRGQYSPLHF.

The chain links TRBV6-1 to TRBJ1-2, with 7 bases aligning to TRBD1. Germline V gene lookup returns CDR1 MNHNS and CDR2 SASEGT. V trimming: 7 bases; J trimming: 0 bases; junction bases outside the gene matches: 8. CDR3 length: 15 residues. The DNA for the CDR3 is TGTGCCAGCACCTTCTGGGGGACAGCTAACTATGGCTACACCTTC. Amino acids: CASTFWGTANYGYTF.

This chain connects TRBV10-3 to TRBJ2-7, with a weak D call TRBD1 (6 bases). Germline loops: CDR1 ENHRY, CDR2 SYGVKD. This CDR3 is built from 13 residues. With 4 bases removed from V and 3 bases from J, the gap between germline ends came to 10 bases. CDR3 region: CAISAGTNYEQYF. CDR3 coding DNA: TGTGCCATCAGTGCCGGGACAAACTACGAGCAGTACTTC.

This clone came up a few times. The chain joins TRBV5-4 to TRBJ1-1; D is unresolved. V was trimmed by 4 bases and J by 1 base, leaving 17 bases between them. The germline V gene encodes CDR1 SGHNT and CDR2 YYREEE (reference sequence). The CDR3 length is 16 residues. CDR3 in DNA: TGTGCCAGCAGCGATGGTGCTGGGCAGACGAACACTGAAGCTTTCTTT. Its protein product is CASSDGAGQTNTEAFF.

This CDR3 is CASIAVGAGGLNEQFF. DNA of the CDR3: TGCGCCAGCATTGCCGTAGGGGCGGGAGGGCTGAATGAGCAGTTCTTC. J is TRBJ2-1 and V is TRBV5-1, with TRBD2 identical over 9 bases. Germline V CDR1 and CDR2: SGHRS, YFSETQ. The trim removed 6 bases at V and 7 bases at J, leaving 14 bases unmatched. The CDR3 length is 16 residues.

This chain links TRBV5-1 with TRBJ2-7; TRBD1 aligns across 9 bases. With 3 bases clipped from V and 2 bases from J, the junction kept 15 bases outside the gene matches. Germline CDR1 reads SGHRS; CDR2 reads YFSETQ. The CDR3 is 18 residues long. CDR3 sequence (DNA): TGCGCCAGCAGCTCGAGTCCCGGGACAGGGTATCGAACCTACGAGCAGTACTTC. This sequence encodes CASSSSPGTGYRTYEQYF.

The chain recombines TRBV6-5 with TRBJ2-5; a weak D match, TRBD2 (5 bases). Between the trimmed V and J ends, which lost 0 bases and 0 bases, there was a span of 8 bases. Germline CDR1 and CDR2: MNHEY and SVGAGI. CDR3 length: 15 amino acids. CDR3 loop: CASSYSWGDQETQYF. Written as DNA, the CDR3 is TGTGCCAGCAGTTACTCGTGGGGAGACCAAGAGACCCAGTACTTC.

The chain employs TRBV6-4 and TRBJ1-1; the match to TRBD1 covers 8 bases. From germline, CDR1 is MRHNA and CDR2 SNTAGT. The CDR3 totals 15 residues. After removal of 2 bases from V and 1 base from J, the junction contained 3 bases not matched to a gene. CDR3 sequence: CASSDRTGTNTEAFF. The DNA of the CDR3 is TGTGCCAGCAGTGACAGGACAGGGACGAACACTGAAGCTTTCTTT.

The chain recombines TRBV4-3 with TRBJ1-1; D is perhaps TRBD1 (6 bases). The CDR3 runs 13 residues. In germline, CDR1 is LGHNA, CDR2 YSLEER. Between the trimmed V and J ends, which lost 1 base and 8 bases, there was a span of 11 bases. CDR3 DNA sequence: TGCGCCAGCAGCCAAGTAGGGGGAAAAGAAGCTTTCTTT. Protein product: CASSQVGGKEAFF.

A word on this clone: One end of the junction varies from germline; a read error may be responsible. This rearrangement joins TRBV7-9 to TRBJ2-3; 7 positions agree with TRBD2. The CDR3 consists of 14 residues. The germline V gene encodes CDR1 SEHNR and CDR2 FQNEAQ (reference sequence). CDR3 amino acids: CSSSRSGGTDTQYF. The CDR3, as DNA: TGTTCCAGCAGCCGGAGCGGGGGCACAGATACGCAGTATTTT.

This clone was seen a single time. The rearrangement links TRBV7-3 to TRBJ1-1; D is uncertain. V dropped 3 bases and J dropped 4 bases, with 9 bases sitting between them. The germline gives CDR1 SGHTA, CDR2 FQGTGA. The CDR3 runs to 13 residues. The CDR3 nucleotides read TGTGCCAGCAGCTTCCCGGGTGGCACTGAAGCTTTCTTT. Protein sequence: CASSFPGGTEAFF. Full variable domain (missing parts from reference TRBV7-3 and TRBJ1-1): GAGVSQTPSNKVTEKGKYVELRCDPISGHTALYWYRQSLGQGPEFLIYFQGTGAADDSGLPNDRFFAVRPEGSVSTLKIQRTERGDSAVYLCASSFPGGTEAFFGQGTRLTVV.

J is TRBJ2-1 and V is TRBV29-1; possible D gene TRBD1, 6 bases. Trimming took 2 bases from V and 8 from J, leaving 13 bases between them. The CDR3 sequence is 13 residues long. The germline V gene encodes CDR1 SQVTM and CDR2 ANQGSEA. The CDR3 is CSVELGAYDEQFF. As DNA, the CDR3 is TGCAGCGTTGAACTGGGGGCGTATGATGAGCAGTTCTTC.

With regard to this clone: Other DNA sequences in the sample encode the same CDR3. J is TRBJ2-3 and V is TRBV5-4, with 7 nucleotides matching TRBD2. The CDR3 sequence is 18 residues long. V gave up 5 bases and J gave up 0 bases; unmatched junction bases: 15. Germline V gives CDR1 SGHNT, CDR2 YYREEE (reference sequence). The DNA of the CDR3 is TGTGCCAGCAGGAGGTTTGGAGCGGGATTCGGTAGCACAGATACGCAGTATTTT. Protein sequence: CASRRFGAGFGSTDTQYF.

The chain has TRBV5-6 and TRBJ2-5, with D maybe TRBD1 (6 bases). V dropped 2 bases and J dropped 5 bases, with 19 bases sitting between them. CDR3 size: 16 residues. Per the germline V gene, CDR1 is SGHDT and CDR2 is YYEEEE. CDR3 DNA sequence: TGTGCCAGCAGCTTTACGGGCAGGGGAAACGAGGAGACCCAGTACTTC. Translated, it gives CASSFTGRGNEETQYF.